The text below deals with one T cell receptor (beta chain). This sample is part of a study of cytomegalovirus exposure and HLA in healthy donors. The PCR used 60 Vbeta and 13 Jbeta primers. TCRdb's copy holds only in-frame clones and misses some; the assay was immunoSEQ multiplex PCR. The table records roughly 220,000 clones, roughly 80% of them present only once. Germline V CDR1 and CDR2: SNHLY, FYNNEI. The CDR3 is 14 amino acids. The V gene end was trimmed by 8 bases and the J gene end by 1 base; junction bases not matched to a gene: 8. This TCR was sampled from a man aged 25-45 years in good health and CMV-seronegative. The sequenced sample consisted of PBMCs. V usage is TRBV2 and J usage is TRBJ2-7; 7 nucleotides align to TRBD1. In nucleotides, the CDR3 is TGTGCCAGCGAGTTGCAGGGGGTATCCTACGAGCAGTACTTC. It yields the protein CASELQGVSYEQYF.